The clone carrying this T cell receptor (beta chain) was observed a few times. Its antigen is unidentified. The study ran its PCR with 60 Vbeta and 13 Jbeta primers. Sequenced by immunoSEQ multiplex PCR; TCRdb stores in-frame clones only, minus some. The sample has 90,000 or so clones; 75% to 85% are singletons. Trimming shortened V by 7 bases and J by 8 bases, and 11 bases separated the two germline ends. The CDR3 is 11 residues long. Germline V gene sequence: CDR1 MNHNY, CDR2 SVGAGI (reference sequence). The sample originates from a study of cytomegalovirus exposure and HLA in healthy donors. Overall study findings and caveats: In a later analysis, CMV-associated beta chains were mostly HLA-associated, it appeared. A later analysis linked around 15,000 TCR beta sequences to HLA alleles at 0.05 false discovery rate. An analysis done earlier found most TCR beta V segments productive about 87% or about 30% of the time.

J is TRBJ1-1 and V is TRBV6-6; no definite D call. This clonotype was sampled from a man between 25 and 39 years old in good health and CMV-seropositive. The sequenced sample consisted of PBMCs. This CDR3 reads CASKQTGEAFF. For the CDR3, the DNA is TGTGCCAGCAAACAGACGGGAGAAGCTTTCTTT.